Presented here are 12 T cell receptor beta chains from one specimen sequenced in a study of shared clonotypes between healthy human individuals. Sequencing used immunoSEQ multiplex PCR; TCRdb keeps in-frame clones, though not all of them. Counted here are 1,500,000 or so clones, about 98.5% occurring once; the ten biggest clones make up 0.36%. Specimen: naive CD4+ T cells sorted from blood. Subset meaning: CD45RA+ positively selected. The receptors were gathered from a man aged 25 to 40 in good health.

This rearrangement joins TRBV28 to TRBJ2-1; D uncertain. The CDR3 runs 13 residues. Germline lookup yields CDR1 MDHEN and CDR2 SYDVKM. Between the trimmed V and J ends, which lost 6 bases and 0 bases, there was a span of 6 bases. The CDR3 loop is CASRIRSYNEQFF. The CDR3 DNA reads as TGTGCCAGCAGAATCCGCTCCTACAATGAGCAGTTCTTC.

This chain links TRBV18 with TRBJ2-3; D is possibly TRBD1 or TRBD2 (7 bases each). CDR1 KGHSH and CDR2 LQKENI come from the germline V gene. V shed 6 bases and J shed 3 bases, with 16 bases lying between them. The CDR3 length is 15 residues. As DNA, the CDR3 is TGTGCCAGCTCCCTAGGGAGGGGGCTGACAGATACGCAGTATTTT. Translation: CASSLGRGLTDTQYF. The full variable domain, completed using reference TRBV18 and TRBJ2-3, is NAGVMQNPRHLVRRRGQEARLRCSPMKGHSHVYWYRQLPEEGLKFMVYLQKENIIDESGMPKERFSAEFPKEGPSILRIQQVVRGDSAAYFCASSLGRGLTDTQYFGPGTRLTVL.

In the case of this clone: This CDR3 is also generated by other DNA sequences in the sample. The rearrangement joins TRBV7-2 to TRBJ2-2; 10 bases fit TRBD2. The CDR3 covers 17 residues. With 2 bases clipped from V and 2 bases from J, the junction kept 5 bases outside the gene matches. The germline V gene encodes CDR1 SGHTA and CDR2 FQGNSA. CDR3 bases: TGTGCCAGCAGCTTACCCGGACTAGCGGTCAACACCGGGGAGCTGTTTTTT. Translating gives CASSLPGLAVNTGELFF.

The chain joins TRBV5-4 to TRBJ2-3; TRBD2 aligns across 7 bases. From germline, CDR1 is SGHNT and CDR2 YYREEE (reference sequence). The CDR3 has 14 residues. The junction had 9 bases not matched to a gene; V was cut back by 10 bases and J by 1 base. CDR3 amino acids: CAGTLGGGTDTQYF. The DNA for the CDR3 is TGTGCCGGAACCCTTGGGGGGGGCACAGATACGCAGTATTTT.

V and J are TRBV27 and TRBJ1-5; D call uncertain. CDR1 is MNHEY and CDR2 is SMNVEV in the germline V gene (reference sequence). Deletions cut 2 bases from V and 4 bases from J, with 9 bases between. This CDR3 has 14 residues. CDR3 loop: CASSLVHFNQPQHF. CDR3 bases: TGTGCCAGCAGTTTAGTACATTTTAATCAGCCCCAGCATTTT.

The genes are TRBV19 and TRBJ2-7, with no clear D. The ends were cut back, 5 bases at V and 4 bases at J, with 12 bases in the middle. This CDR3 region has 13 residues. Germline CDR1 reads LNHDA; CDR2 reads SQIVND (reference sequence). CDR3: CASSLARGYEQYF. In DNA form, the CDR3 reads TGTGCCAGTAGTTTAGCCCGAGGATACGAGCAGTACTTC. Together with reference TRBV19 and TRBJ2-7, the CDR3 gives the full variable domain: DGGITQSPKYLFRKEGQNVTLSCEQNLNHDAMYWYRQDPGQGLRLIYYSQIVNDFQKGDIAEGYSVSREKKESFPLTVTSAQKNPTAFYLCASSLARGYEQYFGPGTRLTVT.

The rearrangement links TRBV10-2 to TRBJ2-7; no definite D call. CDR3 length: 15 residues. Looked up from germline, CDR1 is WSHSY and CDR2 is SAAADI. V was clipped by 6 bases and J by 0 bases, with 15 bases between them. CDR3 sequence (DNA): TGCGCCAGCAGGATACCGGGCCCCAGCTCCTACGAGCAGTACTTC. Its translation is CASRIPGPSSYEQYF.

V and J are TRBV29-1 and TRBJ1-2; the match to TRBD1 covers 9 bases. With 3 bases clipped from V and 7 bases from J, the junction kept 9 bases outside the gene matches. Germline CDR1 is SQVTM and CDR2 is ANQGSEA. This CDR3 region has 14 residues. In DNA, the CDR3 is TGCAGCGTTGATCGTCCACAGGGGGCGGGTGGCTACACCTTC. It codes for CSVDRPQGAGGYTF.

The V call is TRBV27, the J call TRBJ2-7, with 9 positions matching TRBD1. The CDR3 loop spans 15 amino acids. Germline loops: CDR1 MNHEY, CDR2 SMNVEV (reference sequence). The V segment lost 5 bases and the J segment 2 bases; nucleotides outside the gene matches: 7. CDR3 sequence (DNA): TGTGCCAGCAGTCCCTCCGGGACAGGGCCCTACGAGCAGTACTTC. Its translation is CASSPSGTGPYEQYF.

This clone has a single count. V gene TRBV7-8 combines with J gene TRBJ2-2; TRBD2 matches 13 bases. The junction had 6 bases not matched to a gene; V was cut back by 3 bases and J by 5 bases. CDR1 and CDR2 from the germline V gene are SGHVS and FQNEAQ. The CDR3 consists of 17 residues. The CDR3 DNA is TGTGCCAGCAGCTTCGGGACTAGCGGGATGATAACCGGGGAGCTGTTTTTT. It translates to CASSFGTSGMITGELFF. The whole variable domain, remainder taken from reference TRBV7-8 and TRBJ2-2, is GAGVSQSPRYKVAKRGQDVALRCDPISGHVSLFWYQQALGQGPEFLTYFQNEAQLDKSGLPSDRFFAERPEGSVSTLKIQRTQQEDSAVYLCASSFGTSGMITGELFFGEGSRLTVL.

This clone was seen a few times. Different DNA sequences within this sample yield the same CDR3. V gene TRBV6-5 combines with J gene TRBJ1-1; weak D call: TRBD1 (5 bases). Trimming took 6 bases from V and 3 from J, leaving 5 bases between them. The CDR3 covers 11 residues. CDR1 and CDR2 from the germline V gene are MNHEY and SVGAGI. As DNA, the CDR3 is TGTGCCAGCAGAGGGGACACTGAAGCTTTCTTT. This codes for CASRGDTEAFF.

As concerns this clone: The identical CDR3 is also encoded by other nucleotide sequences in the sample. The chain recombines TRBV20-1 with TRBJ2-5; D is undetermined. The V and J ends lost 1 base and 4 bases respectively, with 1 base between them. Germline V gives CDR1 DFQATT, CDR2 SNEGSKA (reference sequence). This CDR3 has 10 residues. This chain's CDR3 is CSARGETQYF. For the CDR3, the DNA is TGCAGTGCTAGAGGAGAGACCCAGTACTTC.